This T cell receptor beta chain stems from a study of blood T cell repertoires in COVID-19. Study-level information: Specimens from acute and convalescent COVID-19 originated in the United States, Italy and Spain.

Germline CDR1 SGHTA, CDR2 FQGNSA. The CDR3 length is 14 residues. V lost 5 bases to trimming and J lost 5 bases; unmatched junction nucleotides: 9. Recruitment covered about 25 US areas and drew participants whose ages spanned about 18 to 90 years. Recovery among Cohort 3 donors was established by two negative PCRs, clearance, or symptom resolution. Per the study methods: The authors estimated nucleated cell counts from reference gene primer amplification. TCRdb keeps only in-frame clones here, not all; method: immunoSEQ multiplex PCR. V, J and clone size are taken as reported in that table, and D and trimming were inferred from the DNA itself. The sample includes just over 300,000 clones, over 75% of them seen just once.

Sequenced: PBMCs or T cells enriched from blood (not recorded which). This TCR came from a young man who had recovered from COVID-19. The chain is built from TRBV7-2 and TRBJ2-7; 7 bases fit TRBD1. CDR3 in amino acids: CASSPPTGTHEQYF. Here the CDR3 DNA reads TGTGCCAGCAGCCCCCCGACAGGGACCCACGAGCAGTACTTC.